Listed below are T cell receptor beta chains from one sample, sequenced in a study of cytomegalovirus exposure and HLA in healthy donors. Measured with immunoSEQ multiplex PCR; TCRdb has only the in-frame clones, and not every one. Of over 120,000 clones listed, 70% to 85% were seen once; the top ten hold around 10%. The sample taken for sequencing was PBMCs. The receptors come from a woman aged 60 to 75 in good health and CMV-seropositive. CDR3s leave out the opening cysteine and the closing phenylalanine or tryptophan. Expanded clones get a size class; other rows say once, few or many, or leave the size out.

j_call cdr3_length clone_size v_call cdr3_aa
TRBJ2-3 16 NA TRBV28 ASSPDLRGSGSTDTQY
TRBJ2-7 12 few TRBV11-3 ASSLYGGTYEQY
TRBJ1-5 13 NA TRBV19 ASSAQRGWNQPQH
TRBJ2-7 15 NA TRBV19 ASSTVTSGSYKYEQY
TRBJ1-1 12 NA TRBV6-5 ASRNSMGVTEAF
TRBJ2-3 13 NA TRBV7-9 ASNPSGRAPDTQY
TRBJ2-1 13 NA TRBV29-1 SVSGHGDSYNEQF
NA 14 NA TRBV14 ASSQTPLTGVYEQY
TRBJ2-2 13 NA TRBV7-2 ASRFLSGSGGELF
TRBJ1-2 11 NA TRBV6-1 ASLEGAYYGYT
TRBJ1-2 12 NA TRBV5-4 ASSLGQGDYGYT
TRBJ1-5 16 few TRBV7-2 ASSLFIGTVIGNQPQH
TRBJ1-2 12 NA TRBV4-1 ASSGRTGALGYT
TRBJ2-1 14 once TRBV7-9 ASSLEGGPAYNEQF
TRBJ2-1 10 once TRBV7-8 ASSPHYNEQF
TRBJ2-7 10 NA TRBV6-1 ASSGQNYEQY
TRBJ1-4 12 NA TRBV27 ASSPKGQNEKLF
TRBJ2-7 13 NA TRBV4-3 ASSRGLESSYEQY
TRBJ2-7 11 NA TRBV6-5 ASTPSPGTGEY
TRBJ2-2 11 NA TRBV5-1 ASSLTGPGELF
TRBJ2-3 18 NA TRBV5-4 ASSLAGQGDPWAITDTQY
TRBJ2-1 13 NA TRBV29-1 SVPPGGRLGGEQF
TRBJ2-7 10 NA TRBV7-9 ASSLSYYEQY
TRBJ2-1 13 NA TRBV10-3 AISDPGVTYNEQF
TRBJ2-7 14 NA TRBV28 ASSLDSGVFSYEQY
TRBJ1-1 10 NA TRBV29-1 SVILMNTEAF
TRBJ1-1 14 NA TRBV21-1 ASSKGLQGAYTEAF
TRBJ2-7 13 NA TRBV7-8 ASSSFKGLSYEQY
TRBJ2-1 12 NA TRBV7-6 ASSLATLVDEQF
TRBJ2-5 12 NA TRBV7-2 ASSVTSGGETQY
TRBJ2-7 13 few TRBV5-4 ASSLGLAVTYEQY
TRBJ2-7 13 NA TRBV30 AWSKRTGGGHEQY
TRBJ2-4 16 once TRBV29-1 SVEMRRAGSLAKNIQY
TRBJ2-2 11 NA TRBV28 ASRVGGGGELF
TRBJ2-1 13 NA TRBV2 ASSERGLGYNEQF
TRBJ2-5 17 NA TRBV7-8 ASSLGSGRLAGAQETQY
TRBJ2-7 11 NA TRBV13 ASSLGVSYEQY
TRBJ2-3 13 NA TRBV7-3 ASSLRLASTDTQY
TRBJ2-5 11 NA TRBV23-1 ATVGQGAETQY
TRBJ1-2 13 NA TRBV5-6 ASSLGLRDIYGYT